The 25 T cell receptor beta chains below come from one sample, sequenced in a study of blood T cell repertoires in COVID-19. Method: immunoSEQ multiplex PCR; TCRdb's copy keeps in-frame clones and lacks some. The data show under 200,000 clones, with roughly four fifths seen just once and 3.7% held by the top ten. What was sequenced was peripheral blood. These receptors were taken from a woman older than 75 with acute or convalescent COVID-19.

The chain combines TRBV19 with TRBJ2-1; 11 bases match TRBD2. After removal of 9 bases from V and 2 bases from J, the junction contained 6 bases not matched to a gene. The CDR3 contains 15 residues. The germline V gene encodes CDR1 LNHDA and CDR2 SQIVND (reference sequence). The CDR3 bases are TGTGCCAGCGGGACTAGCGGAGGGGCCTACAATGAGCAGTTCTTC. This sequence encodes CASGTSGGAYNEQFF.

The chain has TRBV5-5 and TRBJ2-7, with a tentative D call TRBD2 (5 bases). V was shortened by 4 bases and J by 7 bases, with 18 bases between the two germline ends. Germline V gene lookup returns CDR1 SGHKS and CDR2 YYEKEE (reference sequence). The CDR3 spans 14 residues. CDR3 DNA: TGTGCCAGCAGCCGAGTAAAGGAGGCGGGTGAGCAGTACTTC. Its translation: CASSRVKEAGEQYF.

V is TRBV15 and J is TRBJ2-6; D remains ambiguous. The V end lost 0 bases, the J end lost 0 bases, and 3 bases lay between the germline ends. The CDR3 is 15 residues long. Germline values: CDR1 LNHNV, CDR2 YYDKDF (reference sequence). The CDR3 DNA reads TGTGCCACCAGCAGAGATCTCTCTGGGGCCAACGTCCTGACTTTC. This encodes CATSRDLSGANVLTF.

This chain uses TRBV4-2 with TRBJ2-1, with 10 positions matching TRBD2. J lost 9 bases, V lost 0 bases, and 8 bases had no gene match. Looked up from germline, CDR1 is LGHNA and CDR2 is YNFKEQ. This CDR3 spans 16 amino acids. The CDR3 DNA follows: TGTGCCAGCAGCCAAGAGTTAGCGGGGGGCCCAGGTGAGCAGTTCTTC. It is translated as CASSQELAGGPGEQFF.

The chain employs TRBV6-2 or TRBV6-3 and TRBJ1-1; a weak D match, TRBD1 (6 bases). V dropped 0 bases and J dropped 1 base, with 18 bases sitting between them. This CDR3 is 18 amino acids long. Germline CDR1 MNHEY, CDR2 SVGEGT. The CDR3 sequence: CASSYSPTTGIGNTEAFF. The CDR3 DNA sequence: TGTGCCAGCAGTTACTCGCCGACCACAGGGATTGGGAACACTGAAGCTTTCTTT.

This clone was observed a handful of times. The chain links TRBV2 to TRBJ2-7, with 10 bases identical to TRBD1. CDR3 size: 14 residues. Germline loops: CDR1 SNHLY, CDR2 FYNNEI. V lost 5 bases to trimming and J lost 2 bases; unmatched junction nucleotides: 3. CDR3 in amino acids: CASSRQGAPYEQYF. The CDR3, as DNA: TGTGCCAGCAGTAGACAGGGGGCTCCCTACGAGCAGTACTTC. Full variable domain (remainder filled in from reference TRBV2 and TRBJ2-7): EPEVTQTPSHQVTQMGQEVILRCVPISNHLYFYWYRQILGQKVEFLVSFYNNEISEKSEIFDDQFSVERPDGSNFTLKIRSTKLEDSAMYFCASSRQGAPYEQYFGPGTRLTVT.

The chain joins TRBV9 to TRBJ1-4; D perhaps matches TRBD1 (6 bases). The CDR3 consists of 17 residues. Germline assignment: CDR1 SGDLS and CDR2 YYNGEE. V was cut by 0 bases and J by 0 bases, with 12 bases left in between. The CDR3 region is CASSVGWGLTTNEKLFF. The CDR3 coding sequence is TGTGCCAGCAGCGTAGGGTGGGGGCTTACAACTAATGAAAAACTGTTTTTT.

V is TRBV7-2 and J is TRBJ2-3, with TRBD2 matching 8 bases. V trimming: 6 bases; J trimming: 4 bases; junction bases outside the gene matches: 6. This CDR3 has 14 residues. The V gene's germline CDR1 is SGHTA and CDR2 FQGNSA. CDR3 in DNA: TGTGCCAGCAGAGCGGGGGCCGGGGCAGATACGCAGTATTTT. The encoded protein is CASRAGAGADTQYF.

The chain uses TRBV11-3 and TRBJ2-1; TRBD2 might be the D (5 bases). V was trimmed by 5 bases and J by 7 bases, leaving 15 bases between them. CDR1 is SGHNT, CDR2 YENEEA, per germline. CDR3 length: 14 residues. The CDR3 loop reads CASSPALRGNEQFF. The CDR3 DNA follows: TGTGCCAGCAGCCCCGCCCTTCGCGGGAATGAGCAGTTCTTC.

V usage is TRBV7-3 and J usage is TRBJ2-1; 9 bases match TRBD1. V was pared by 6 bases and J by 5 bases, with 2 bases of the junction left unmatched. The CDR3 is 13 amino acids. Germline loops: CDR1 SGHTA, CDR2 FQGTGA. This CDR3 is CASRQGADNEQFF. CDR3 coding DNA: TGTGCCAGCAGACAGGGGGCCGACAATGAGCAGTTCTTC.

The rearrangement links TRBV19 to TRBJ1-5, with D possibly matching TRBD1 (6 bases). Trimming removed 6 bases at V and 1 base at J, with 10 bases between. The CDR3 runs 14 residues. Germline-derived CDR1 and CDR2 are LNHDA and SQIVND (reference sequence). The CDR3 spells CASRGHPSNQPQHF. The DNA for the CDR3 is TGTGCCAGTAGGGGACACCCCAGCAATCAGCCCCAGCATTTT.

J is TRBJ2-3 and V is TRBV12-5; 12 bases match TRBD2. The CDR3 runs to 16 residues. The germline gives CDR1 LGHNT, CDR2 FRNRAP. V lost 7 bases to trimming and J lost 3 bases; unmatched junction nucleotides: 8. The CDR3 protein is CASAGSGTSGTDTQYF. DNA of the CDR3: TGTGCTAGTGCTGGGTCCGGGACTAGCGGGACAGATACGCAGTATTTT.

This chain connects TRBV6-2 or TRBV6-3 to TRBJ1-5; 10 nucleotides align to TRBD1. The CDR3 consists of 16 residues. The germline CDR1 and CDR2 sequences are MNHEY and SVGEGT. V was clipped by 5 bases and J by 6 bases; unmatched bases: 10. The CDR3 here is CASSGQGTGAAQPQHF. The CDR3 nucleotides read TGTGCCAGCAGTGGACAGGGGACAGGGGCTGCTCAGCCCCAGCATTTT.

This clone has only a few counts. J is TRBJ2-7 and V is TRBV6-6; 7 bases fit TRBD1. Germline V gene sequence: CDR1 MNHNY, CDR2 SVGAGI (reference sequence). The CDR3 has 14 residues. The V segment lost 6 bases and the J segment 4 bases; nucleotides outside the gene matches: 9. The CDR3 DNA is TGTGCCAGCAGATCGGGACAGAACAAATACGAGCAGTACTTC. This encodes CASRSGQNKYEQYF.

The chain links TRBV5-6 to TRBJ2-6, with 7 bases lining up with TRBD1. This CDR3 has 17 amino acids. Germline V gene data show CDR1 as SGHDT and CDR2 as YYEEEE. After removal of 0 bases from V and 2 bases from J, the junction contained 5 bases not matched to a gene. The CDR3 DNA sequence: TGTGCCAGCAGCTTGGACGGCAGGGGGACTGGGGCCAACGTCCTGACTTTC. Protein sequence: CASSLDGRGTGANVLTF.

The chain combines TRBV7-8 with TRBJ1-1, with D perhaps matching TRBD1 (5 bases). V was clipped by 5 bases and J by 0 bases, with 16 bases between them. Germline lookup yields CDR1 SGHVS and CDR2 FQNEAQ. The CDR3 is made up of 16 amino acids. The chain's CDR3 is CASSQSGGALNTEAFF. As DNA, the CDR3 is TGTGCCAGCAGCCAAAGCGGCGGGGCACTGAACACTGAAGCTTTCTTT. The full variable domain, in which reference TRBV7-8 and TRBJ1-1 provide the parts outside the CDR3, is GAGVSQSPRYKVAKRGQDVALRCDPISGHVSLFWYQQALGQGPEFLTYFQNEAQLDKSGLPSDRFFAERPEGSVSTLKIQRTQQEDSAVYLCASSQSGGALNTEAFFGQGTRLTVV.

The rearrangement links TRBV12-3 or TRBV12-4 to TRBJ1-1; D is unclear. The CDR3 contains 13 residues. Trimming left V 3 bases short and J 1 base short, with 6 bases between. The CDR3 region has the DNA TGTGCCAGCAGTTTCGGGTGGAACACTGAAGCTTTCTTT. This translates into CASSFGWNTEAFF.

The V and J genes are TRBV7-9 and TRBJ2-2; 8 nucleotides line up with TRBD2. The junction had 7 bases not matched to a gene; V was cut back by 4 bases and J by 0 bases. The CDR3 has 17 residues. Germline-derived CDR1 and CDR2 are SEHNR and FQNEAQ (reference sequence). As DNA, the CDR3 is TGTGCCAGCAGCTCAGGGACTAGAGAGACGAACACCGGGGAGCTGTTTTTT. Translating it yields CASSSGTRETNTGELFF.

This clone has more than one count but fewer than ten. J is TRBJ2-7 and V is TRBV6-5; TRBD2 matches 8 bases. CDR1 and CDR2 from the germline V gene are MNHEY and SVGAGI. The CDR3 length is 14 residues. Trimming at V came to 7 bases and at J to 0 bases, leaving 5 bases not matched to a gene. CDR3 DNA sequence: TGTGCCAGCACTCGGGGGGGAACCTCCTACGAGCAGTACTTC. It is translated as CASTRGGTSYEQYF.

This clone was recorded only once. This chain links TRBV19 with TRBJ1-1, with D maybe TRBD1 (6 bases). V gave up 5 bases and J gave up 4 bases, with 14 bases separating them. This CDR3 comprises 14 residues. In germline, CDR1 is LNHDA, CDR2 SQIVND (reference sequence). In nucleotides, the CDR3 is TGTGCCAGTAGTGGACAGCCCTTCAGCACTGAAGCTTTCTTT. It specifies CASSGQPFSTEAFF.

The CDR3 reads CASSQRGRAFF. CDR3 DNA: TGTGCCAGCAGCCAACGAGGTCGGGCTTTCTTT. The chain recombines TRBV14 with TRBJ1-1; D is unclear. V was pared by 2 bases and J by 11 bases, with 9 bases between. The CDR3 runs to 11 residues. From germline, CDR1 is SGHDN and CDR2 FVKESK.

The chain uses TRBV18 and TRBJ2-3; TRBD1 is a possible D gene (6 bases). Germline V gives CDR1 KGHSH, CDR2 LQKENI. Trimming left V 3 bases short and J 3 bases short, with 13 bases between. There are 15 residues in the CDR3. Here the CDR3 reads CASSPEQGLTDTQYF. The CDR3 DNA reads as TGTGCCAGCTCACCGGAGCAGGGGCTGACAGATACGCAGTATTTT.

The chain recombines TRBV6-5 with TRBJ1-4; D gene ambiguous. Germline CDR1 is MNHEY and CDR2 is SVGAGI. The germline V and J ends were trimmed by 4 bases and 8 bases, with 11 bases remaining between them. The CDR3 length is 13 residues. CDR3 DNA sequence: TGTGCCAGCAGTTCATCTGGAGGGGAAAAACTGTTTTTT. The encoded protein is CASSSSGGEKLFF.

The table lists this clone with a few counts. The rearrangement uses TRBV3-1 (or the pseudogene TRBV3-2) and TRBJ2-7; 12 bases match TRBD2. Per the germline V gene, CDR1 is LGHDT and CDR2 is YNNKEL (reference sequence). There are 13 residues in the CDR3. Trimming at V came to 7 bases and at J to 6 bases, leaving 4 bases not matched to a gene. The DNA of the CDR3 is TGTGCCAGCACCCTAGCGGGAGGGGCCGAGCAGTACTTC. This translates into CASTLAGGAEQYF.

V gene TRBV5-6 combines with J gene TRBJ1-5, with D unclear. The germline CDR1 and CDR2 sequences are SGHDT and YYEEEE. V was pared by 2 bases and J by 1 base, with 4 bases between. The CDR3 extends over 13 amino acids. CDR3 protein: CASSFGSNQPQHF. CDR3 sequence (DNA): TGTGCCAGCAGCTTTGGCAGCAATCAGCCCCAGCATTTT.